This T cell receptor (beta chain) stems from a study of CD8+CD57+ T cells in acquired aplastic anemia. Whole-study context: Average DNA yield from sorted CD4+ and CD8+ cells was about 2.9 ug. Whole-study results and caveats: Patients versus controls showed no significant CD8+ Simpson's diversity difference.

The CDR3 runs 16 residues. V was trimmed by 3 bases and J by 7 bases, leaving 16 bases between them. Germline V lookup: CDR1 SEHNR, CDR2 FQNEAQ (reference sequence). CD8+CD57+ cell expansion, shown by flow cytometry, had occurred in the patients selected for sequencing. The enrolled patients all had severe acquired aplastic anemia. Patients were therapy-naive when their blood was sampled. This clonotype was detected a few times. Its antigen is still unknown. Researchers used genomic DNA as the template to profile TCR beta VDJ and CDR3. TCRdb passed the reads through MiXCR, listing each CDR3 protein once. The profile shows 450,000 to 600,000 distinct CDR3 sequences, roughly a third of them singletons.

This chain links TRBV7-9 with TRBJ2-6; D might be TRBD1 (6 bases). The sequencing sample was made of sorted CD4+, CD8+, or CD8+CD57+ T cells (not recorded which) from PBMCs. The sequence derives from a human donor with aplastic anemia. Here the CDR3 reads CASSLNRDLGANVLTF. The CDR3 bases are TGTGCCAGCAGCTTGAACAGGGACCTAGGTGCCAACGTCCTGACTTTC. Full variable domain (rest looked up from reference TRBV7-9 and TRBJ2-6): DTGVSQNPRHKITKRGQNVTFRCDPISEHNRLYWYRQTLGQGPEFLTYFQNEAQLEKSRLLSDRFSAERPKGSFSTLEIQRTEQGDSAMYLCASSLNRDLGANVLTFGAGSRLTVL.